The present T cell receptor beta chain was sequenced within a study of blood T cell repertoires in COVID-19. Study-wide context: Sites across the United States, Italy and Spain contributed samples from acute and convalescent COVID-19. T cells, B-cell-depleted T cells, or PBMCs supplied cDNA or gDNA.

As processed by the authors: Reference gene primer amplification gave estimated nucleated cell counts. The protocol was immunoSEQ multiplex PCR, while the TCRdb copy is restricted to in-frame clones and leaves out a portion. That table supplies the V and J calls and clone size; D and trimming were determined from the DNA. This sample has around 14,000 clones, with 80% to 90% found just once. Trimming took 2 bases from V and 4 from J, leaving 9 bases between them. This CDR3 has 13 amino acids. CDR1 SGDLS and CDR2 YYNGEE come from the germline V gene. Sequenced material: peripheral blood. The sequence was collected from a human donor in a cohort sampled during active COVID-19. J is TRBJ1-1 and V is TRBV9, with a weak D call TRBD1 (5 bases). CDR3 sequence: CASSVGGSTEAFF. CDR3 bases: TGTGCCAGCAGCGTGGGGGGAAGCACTGAAGCTTTCTTT.